This TCR beta chain was documented in a study of blood T cell repertoires in COVID-19. Study at large: Acute-phase and convalescent COVID-19 samples originated in the United States, Italy and Spain. The cDNA or gDNA used as material had been derived from T cells, B-cell-depleted T cells, or PBMCs.

The CDR3 sequence is 15 residues long. Trimming took 4 bases from V and 7 from J; bases not matched to a gene: 5. Germline CDR1 reads SEHNR; CDR2 reads FQNEAQ (reference sequence). Authors' processing steps: Estimation of nucleated cell counts relied on the amplification of reference gene primers. The method was immunoSEQ multiplex PCR; TCRdb's version includes in-frame clones alone and lacks a portion of them. V and J calls and clone size come straight from that table; D and trimming were deduced from the DNA. The data show roughly 280,000 clones, over 65% seen once. The sequence came from a man in his 60s who had recovered from COVID-19. This rearrangement joins TRBV7-9 to TRBJ2-1, with 12 positions matching TRBD1. The sequencing sample was made of peripheral blood. CDR3 sequence reads: CASSYRDRGPNEQFF. The CDR3 DNA reads TGTGCCAGCAGCTACCGGGACAGGGGGCCAAATGAGCAGTTCTTC.